This TCR beta chain was captured in a study of T cell responses to AZD1222 COVID-19 vaccine. This CDR3 comprises 14 residues. Germline V gene lookup returns CDR1 SGHRS and CDR2 YFSETQ. Trimming pared 2 bases from V and 0 bases from J, leaving 8 bases between. Assay used: immunoSEQ multiplex PCR; TCRdb lists only in-frame clones, some missing. The data hold more than 80,000 clones, with roughly 85% observed a single time. The rearrangement links TRBV5-1 to TRBJ1-1; D is uncertain. The specimen comprised peripheral blood, sampled 28 days after the second AZD1222 dose. This TCR was sampled from an adult who received the AZD1222 COVID-19 vaccine. The CDR3, as DNA: TGCGCCAGCAGCTTTGCAGACTTGAACACTGAAGCTTTCTTT. This translates into CASSFADLNTEAFF.